This passage covers 20 T cell receptor beta chains from one sample sequenced in a study of identical twins. MiXCR, run by TCRdb on the 5' RACE reads, gives a single entry per CDR3 protein. Of roughly 1,500,000 distinct CDR3 sequences detected, less than 35% appear once; the ten largest clones hold 0.25% to 0.3%. Sequenced: cord blood. The receptors originated from a newborn girl in good health.

This sequence joins TRBV14 and TRBJ1-3; D remains unclear. Per germline, CDR1 SGHDN and CDR2 FVKESK. The CDR3 has 14 amino acids. The ends were cut back, 4 bases at V and 2 bases at J, with 9 bases in the middle. The CDR3 DNA reads as TGTGCCAGCAGCCCGTTCCTCACTGGAAACACCATATATTTT. This encodes CASSPFLTGNTIYF.

This sequence joins TRBV20-1 and TRBJ2-5; 9 bases line up with TRBD1. The germline gives CDR1 DFQATT, CDR2 SNEGSKA (reference sequence). This CDR3 region has 15 residues. Trimming cost V 8 bases and J 5 bases; bases outside gene matches: 15. CDR3 sequence reads: CSKRKPGTGRETQYF. CDR3 DNA: TGCAGTAAACGAAAACCCGGGACAGGGAGGGAGACCCAGTACTTC.

The chain combines TRBV20-1 with TRBJ2-3; the match to TRBD2 covers 7 bases. CDR3 length: 18 residues. The trim removed 0 bases at V and 2 bases at J, leaving 14 bases unmatched. CDR1 is DFQATT and CDR2 is SNEGSKA in the germline V gene (reference sequence). The DNA for the CDR3 is TGCAGTGCTAGAGATCAGTTGAGGTCTAGCGGACCCACAGATACGCAGTATTTT. Protein product: CSARDQLRSSGPTDTQYF.

The J gene is TRBJ2-1, the V gene TRBV21-1; TRBD2 is the table's D call, not checked against the DNA. TRBV21-1 represents a pseudogene. This CDR3 has 19 amino acids. Here the CDR3 reads CASTRKTGLAGGCYNEQFF. The DNA for the CDR3 is TGTGCCAGCACCAGGAAGACGGGGCTAGCGGGGGGCTGCTACAATGAGCAGTTCTTC.

The table lists this clonotype with a few counts. This chain connects TRBV13 to TRBJ1-4; possibly TRBD1 for D (5 bases). Germline-derived CDR1 and CDR2 are PRHDT and FYEKMQ (reference sequence). The CDR3 sequence is 15 residues long. Deletions cut 4 bases from V and 3 bases from J, with 12 bases between. CDR3 sequence: CASSSTGPANEKLFF. The CDR3 nucleotides read TGTGCCAGCAGCTCTACAGGTCCCGCTAATGAAAAACTGTTTTTT.

A few counts support this clonotype. The CDR3 sequence: CASSFVPGEKLFF. CDR3 nucleotide sequence: TGTGCCAGCAGCTTCGTACCGGGGGAAAAACTGTTTTTT. The chain joins TRBV5-5 to TRBJ1-4; no definite D call. V lost 2 bases and J 8 bases, leaving 10 bases between the germline ends. CDR3 size: 13 residues. Germline-derived CDR1 and CDR2 are SGHKS and YYEKEE (reference sequence).

This clonotype was recorded at least ten times. J is TRBJ1-2 and V is TRBV20-1; 7 bases agree with TRBD1. The germline gives CDR1 DFQATT, CDR2 SNEGSKA (reference sequence). CDR3 size: 13 residues. Trimming removed 0 bases from V and 7 bases from J; junction bases left unmatched: 5. CDR3 coding DNA: TGCAGTGCTAGAGACCGGACAGGCCTTGGCTACACCTTC. This gives the protein CSARDRTGLGYTF.

Points on this clonotype: Compared with germline, one end of the junction differs, possibly owing to a read error. V usage is TRBV28 and J usage is TRBJ1-1; possible D gene TRBD1, 5 bases. This CDR3 is 15 amino acids long. CDR1 and CDR2 from the germline V gene are MDHEN and SYDVKM. The CDR3 sequence: CTSSFIQGEDTEAFF. CDR3 nucleotide sequence: TGTACCAGCAGTTTTATCCAGGGTGAGGACACTGAAGCTTTCTTT.

The chain joins TRBV5-1 to TRBJ1-2, with 9 bases matching TRBD1. Germline lookup yields CDR1 SGHRS and CDR2 YFSETQ. There are 15 residues in the CDR3. Losses at the gene ends were 1 base for V and 8 bases for J; bases not matched to a gene: 9. The DNA for the CDR3 is TGCGCCAGCAGCTTGCGGGGACAGGGAGGAGACGGCTACACCTTC. Its protein product is CASSLRGQGGDGYTF.

This chain uses TRBV5-1 with TRBJ2-3; 7 nucleotides agree with TRBD2. The CDR3 contains 16 residues. Per the germline V gene, CDR1 is SGHRS and CDR2 is YFSETQ. V lost 4 bases to trimming and J lost 0 bases; unmatched junction nucleotides: 8. The CDR3, as DNA: TGCGCCAGCAGCCTCTGGAGGACTAGGAGCACAGATACGCAGTATTTT. Amino acid sequence: CASSLWRTRSTDTQYF.

This clonotype was seen a handful of times. The V and J genes are TRBV11-2 and TRBJ2-5; TRBD2 might be the D (5 bases). V was cut by 2 bases and J by 10 bases, with 11 bases left in between. CDR1 is SGHAT, CDR2 FQNNGV, per germline. The CDR3 is 12 amino acids. The CDR3 reads CASSLISVGQYF. CDR3 sequence (DNA): TGTGCCAGCAGCTTAATTAGCGTAGGCCAGTACTTC.

This chain uses TRBV20-1 with TRBJ1-1, with 9 bases that match TRBD1. CDR1 is DFQATT, CDR2 SNEGSKA, per germline (reference sequence). The CDR3 consists of 14 residues. With V trimmed by 0 bases and J by 4 bases, 3 bases remained unmatched. The CDR3 DNA is TGCAGTGCTAGAGAACAGGGGGCGAGCACTGAAGCTTTCTTT. This translates into CSAREQGASTEAFF.

In its sample, this clonotype was seen a few times. The V and J genes are TRBV3-1 and TRBJ2-1, with D possibly TRBD2 on 6 matching bases. V lost 1 base to trimming and J lost 3 bases, with 13 bases between them. This CDR3 is built from 16 residues. Germline V gene lookup returns CDR1 LGHDT and CDR2 YNNKEL (reference sequence). CDR3 loop: CASSQGSGLLYNEQFF. In DNA, the CDR3 is TGTGCCAGCAGCCAAGGTTCGGGACTCCTCTACAATGAGCAGTTCTTC.

This clonotype was observed a handful of times. The J gene is TRBJ1-1, the V gene TRBV9; 9 positions match TRBD1. Unmatched junction bases numbered 13, after V lost 0 bases and J lost 4 bases. Germline CDR1 is SGDLS and CDR2 is YYNGEE. The CDR3 is made up of 18 amino acids. The CDR3 spells CASSVAPPGTGSGTEAFF. In nucleotides, the CDR3 is TGTGCCAGCAGCGTAGCCCCTCCAGGGACAGGGTCGGGCACTGAAGCTTTCTTT. Drawing the rest from reference TRBV9 and TRBJ1-1, the complete variable domain is DSGVTQTPKHLITATGQRVTLRCSPRSGDLSVYWYQQSLDQGLQFLIQYYNGEERAKGNILERFSAQQFPDLHSELNLSSLELGDSALYFCASSVAPPGTGSGTEAFFGQGTRLTVV.

The chain couples TRBV2 to TRBJ1-5, with 7 positions matching TRBD1. The V gene end was trimmed by 2 bases and the J gene end by 3 bases; junction bases not matched to a gene: 7. The CDR3 loop spans 16 amino acids. Germline CDR1 reads SNHLY; CDR2 reads FYNNEI. The CDR3 is CASSERRGQLNQPQHF. CDR3 bases: TGTGCCAGCAGTGAACGGAGGGGGCAACTCAATCAGCCCCAGCATTTT.

This clonotype was counted between two and nine times. This sequence joins TRBV12-3 or TRBV12-4 and TRBJ1-2; D gene ambiguous. Trimming cost V 7 bases and J 4 bases, with 7 bases left between them. The CDR3 runs 11 residues. This CDR3 is CASNPAYGYTF. The CDR3 nucleotides are TGTGCCAGCAACCCGGCCTATGGCTACACCTTC.

There are a few counts of this clonotype. The genes are TRBV20-1 and TRBJ2-7; the match to TRBD1 covers 7 bases. CDR1 and CDR2 from the germline V gene are DFQATT and SNEGSKA (reference sequence). The CDR3 consists of 13 residues. V was pared by 1 base and J by 6 bases, with 6 bases of the junction left unmatched. This CDR3 is CSARGDSLGEQYF. The CDR3 DNA reads TGCAGTGCTAGAGGGGACAGTCTAGGCGAGCAGTACTTC.

J is TRBJ2-1 and V is TRBV29-1, with 14 positions matching TRBD2. The CDR3 totals 18 residues. The trim removed 2 bases at V and 7 bases at J, leaving 13 bases unmatched. Germline-derived CDR1 and CDR2 are SQVTM and ANQGSEA. The chain's CDR3 is CSVELTSGRDLKGNEQFF. The CDR3 coding sequence is TGCAGCGTTGAATTGACTAGCGGGAGGGACCTTAAGGGGAATGAGCAGTTCTTC.

The gene calls are TRBV20-1 and TRBJ2-7; TRBD2 agrees at 11 bases. CDR3 size: 15 residues. Trimming took 3 bases from V and 2 from J; bases not matched to a gene: 6. Looked up from germline, CDR1 is DFQATT and CDR2 is SNEGSKA (reference sequence). The CDR3 spells CSAREGTSGAYEQYF. The CDR3 DNA is TGCAGTGCTAGGGAGGGGACTAGCGGAGCCTACGAGCAGTACTTC.

This clonotype was counted between two and nine times. The V and J genes are TRBV29-1 and TRBJ1-1; D not resolved. The CDR3 has 12 amino acids. V lost 0 bases and J 2 bases, leaving 4 bases between the germline ends. CDR1 and CDR2 from the germline V gene are SQVTM and ANQGSEA. The CDR3 coding sequence is TGCAGCGTTGAAGACAGAAACACTGAAGCTTTCTTT. Its protein is CSVEDRNTEAFF.